This T cell receptor (beta chain) was obtained from a study of shared clonotypes between healthy human individuals. V was trimmed by 3 bases and J by 8 bases, leaving 7 bases between them. CDR3 length: 12 amino acids. The germline gives CDR1 MGHRA, CDR2 YSYEKL. Evenly divided among several immunoSEQ plates was the genomic DNA of each subset. TCRdb keeps only in-frame clones here, not all; method: immunoSEQ multiplex PCR. The sample carries 2.3 million or so clones, over 90% recorded once. As concerns this clone: Its antigen is as yet unknown.

Study conclusions and caveats: A handful of donors had 5% to 6.5% of their naive CD4 clonotypes in common.

Material for sequencing was naive CD4+ T cells from PBMCs. Specified subset: CD45RA+ positively selected. The clonotype originates from a man aged 18-30 years in good health. Some clones in this sample may be carry-over from other donors' samples. The chain employs TRBV4-1 and TRBJ1-4, with D unresolved. CDR3 DNA: TGCGCCAGCAGCCATCCGGGCGAAAAACTGTTTTTT. The encoded protein is CASSHPGEKLFF.